Sequencing of this T cell receptor beta chain was carried out in a study of breast tumors, draining lymph nodes, adjacent tissues (dated by TCRdb to 2016 to 2017). About the full investigation: Breast cancer patients provided tumor, adjacent nontumor tissue and axillary lymph nodes, and the study compared the TCR beta repertoires across these three sources. The study aimed to assess the relationships and possible T-cell exchange between tumor, surrounding tissue and draining lymph node repertoires in human breast cancer. What the authors observed across the whole study: T-cell repertoire diversity in tumors was found to be lower than in lymph nodes but higher than in nontumor tissue, and preferential V and J gene usage was observed. The data were considered consistent with the idea that most tumor T cells come from the lymph node and then expand in tumor tissue. Tumor and nontumor tissue repertoires were found to be significantly more similar in luminal-like than in basal-like breast cancer. The study presented the conclusion that tumor T cells originate in lymph nodes as consistent with a hypothesis, not as something directly demonstrated.

The CDR3 starts with the cysteine, ends with the phenylalanine, and has 13 residues. The sequence is cut down to CDR3 DNA, 39 bases in frame from base 1. In the germline V gene, CDR1 corresponds to MNHNS and CDR2 to SASEGT. With respect to this clonotype: Its antigen is currently not known. Its ends do not fully match the called genes, so a read error is possible.

The lymph node samples were taken from the axillary draining lymph nodes of breast cancer patients. This sample was sequenced with an Illumina HiSeq 2000. Multiplex PCR amplification was used to build the TCR beta chain libraries. The amplified TCR beta chain products were analyzed by high-throughput sequencing. TCRdb reran the public reads through fastp at Q25 and MiXCR, keeping productive beta chains. Entries that share a CDR3 protein sequence are merged under the most common genes and DNA. In all, the sample holds 200,000 to 250,000 distinct CDR3 sequences, and approximately 31% of those were seen once. The ten largest clones capture roughly 1.5% of the sample.

The sequenced material came from axillary lymph node tissue. The chain uses TRBV6-1 and TRBJ2-7, with 13 bases in between that match TRBD2. The receptor's source is a female donor with breast cancer. Some clones in this sample may be carry-over from other donors' samples. The CDR3 region: CASRGLAGREQCF. The DNA sequence is given as TGTGCCAGCAGGGGACTAGCGGGAAGAGAGCAATGCTTC.